This T cell receptor (beta chain) was recorded in a study of blood T cell repertoires in COVID-19. The overall study: Samples taken during acute and convalescent COVID-19 were collected in the United States, Italy and Spain. The analysed material was cDNA or gDNA that came from T cells, B-cell-depleted T cells, or PBMCs.

Germline V gene data show CDR1 as MNHEY and CDR2 as SMNVEV (reference sequence). Trimming removed 4 bases from V and 5 bases from J, with 7 bases in between. CDR3 length: 12 amino acids. Original handling: Amplification with reference gene primers provided the estimates of nucleated cell counts. Here immunoSEQ multiplex PCR was the method, and the copy in TCRdb shows in-frame clones only, minus some. V and J calls and clone size follow that table, whereas D and trimming were derived from the DNA. The sample shows some 180,000 clones, about 88% of them seen only once. Material: peripheral blood. The origin of this receptor is a man between 50 and 59 years old with COVID-19, enrolled during active disease. The chain joins TRBV27 to TRBJ2-3; D unresolved. The CDR3 DNA reads as TGTGCCAGCAGTTCGCTCGGAGATACGCAGTATTTT. Its protein product is CASSSLGDTQYF.